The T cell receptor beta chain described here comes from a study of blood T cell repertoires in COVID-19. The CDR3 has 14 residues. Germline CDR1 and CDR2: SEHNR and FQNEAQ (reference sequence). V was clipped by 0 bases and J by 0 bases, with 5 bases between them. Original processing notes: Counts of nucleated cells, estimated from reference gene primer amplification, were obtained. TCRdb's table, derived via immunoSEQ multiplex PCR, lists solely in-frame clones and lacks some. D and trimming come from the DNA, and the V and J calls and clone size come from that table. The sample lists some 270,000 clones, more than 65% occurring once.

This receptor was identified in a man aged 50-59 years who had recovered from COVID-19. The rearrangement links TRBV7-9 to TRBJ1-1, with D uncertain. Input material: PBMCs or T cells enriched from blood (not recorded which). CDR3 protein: CASSLAAVNTEAFF. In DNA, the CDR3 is TGTGCCAGCAGCTTAGCGGCGGTGAACACTGAAGCTTTCTTT.